One and the same sample provided the 6 T cell receptor beta chains below, sequenced in a study of cytomegalovirus exposure and HLA in healthy donors (dated by TCRdb to the late 2010s). The library was prepared using the immunoSEQ multiplex PCR assay. For the multiplex PCR, a mixture combining 60 forward primers for TCR Vbeta segments and 13 reverse primers for TCR Jbeta segments was used. Drawn from immuneACCESS, this table holds only the in-frame rearrangements with V and J called that TCRdb kept. Clones are partly lost; checked studies trace under half to an unresolved V gene and leave the rest unexplained. For this sample there are 130,000 or so clones; around 72% appear just once. In total, the top ten clones hold around 1.5% of the sample. The specimen was PBMCs. All receptors come from a woman younger than 30 in good health and CMV-seronegative.

The CDR3 spells CAWNPLAGGDEQFF. The CDR3 coding sequence is TGTGCCTGGAACCCACTAGCGGGGGGCGATGAGCAGTTCTTC. The chain joins TRBV30 to TRBJ2-1; 12 nucleotides align to TRBD2. J lost 8 bases, V lost 4 bases, and 6 bases had no gene match. The CDR3 length is 14 residues. CDR1 and CDR2 (germline): GTSNPN, SVGIG (reference sequence).

The gene calls are TRBV28 and TRBJ2-3; 8 bases fit TRBD2. The germline CDR1 and CDR2 sequences are MDHEN and SYDVKM. The CDR3 runs 16 residues. After removal of 6 bases from V and 3 bases from J, the junction contained 11 bases not matched to a gene. CDR3 coding DNA: TGTGCCAGCAGCCAGCCGGGACTAGGCCATACAGATACGCAGTATTTT. This gives the protein CASSQPGLGHTDTQYF.

The chain couples TRBV6-4 to TRBJ2-5; TRBD2 matches 12 bases. The CDR3 runs to 17 residues. Germline V gene sequence: CDR1 MRHNA, CDR2 SNTAGT. J was trimmed by 3 bases and V by 3 bases; bases with no gene match: 8. CDR3 residues: CASSDLAGGRTKETQYF. As DNA, the CDR3 is TGTGCCAGCAGTGATCTAGCGGGAGGGCGAACTAAAGAGACCCAGTACTTC.

V gene TRBV2 combines with J gene TRBJ1-5; 8 nucleotides agree with TRBD1. V dropped 6 bases and J dropped 4; count of bases not matched to a gene: 14. CDR1 and CDR2 from the germline V gene are SNHLY and FYNNEI. The CDR3 has 17 residues. This CDR3 reads CASSDSQDREENQPQHF. The CDR3 coding sequence is TGTGCCAGCAGCGATTCACAGGACAGGGAGGAGAATCAGCCCCAGCATTTT.

The J gene is TRBJ2-4, the V gene TRBV2; TRBD2 agrees at 15 bases. With V trimmed by 4 bases and J by 6 bases, 10 bases remained unmatched. Per the germline V gene, CDR1 is SNHLY and CDR2 is FYNNEI. CDR3 length: 18 amino acids. CDR3 residues: CASSAGLAGGGVRNIQYF. CDR3 in DNA: TGTGCCAGCAGTGCAGGACTAGCGGGAGGGGGGGTGAGAAACATTCAGTACTTC.

The chain has TRBV5-1 and TRBJ2-2; possible D gene TRBD2, 5 bases. V was cut by 2 bases and J by 6 bases, with 14 bases left in between. The germline V gene has CDR1 SGHRS and CDR2 YFSETQ. CDR3 length: 15 amino acids. The CDR3 bases are TGCGCCAGCAGCTTAGGGAGAGCAGATCCCGGGGAGCTGTTTTTT. As protein: CASSLGRADPGELFF.